This T cell receptor (beta chain) originates from a study of blood T cell repertoires in COVID-19. Per germline, CDR1 MNHEY and CDR2 SMNVEV (reference sequence). V lost 3 bases and J lost 1; bases outside the gene matches: 9. The CDR3 is made up of 17 amino acids. Method: immunoSEQ multiplex PCR; TCRdb's copy keeps in-frame clones and lacks some. The sample yields about 140,000 clones, 84% seen once. This chain joins TRBV27 and TRBJ1-5; 7 positions match TRBD1. Source material: peripheral blood. The clonotype comes from a man between 60 and 70 years old with active or convalescent COVID-19. The CDR3 DNA sequence: TGTGCCAGCAGTTTGATTACCGGGACAGCGAGCAATCAGCCCCAGCATTTT. Translated: CASSLITGTASNQPQHF.